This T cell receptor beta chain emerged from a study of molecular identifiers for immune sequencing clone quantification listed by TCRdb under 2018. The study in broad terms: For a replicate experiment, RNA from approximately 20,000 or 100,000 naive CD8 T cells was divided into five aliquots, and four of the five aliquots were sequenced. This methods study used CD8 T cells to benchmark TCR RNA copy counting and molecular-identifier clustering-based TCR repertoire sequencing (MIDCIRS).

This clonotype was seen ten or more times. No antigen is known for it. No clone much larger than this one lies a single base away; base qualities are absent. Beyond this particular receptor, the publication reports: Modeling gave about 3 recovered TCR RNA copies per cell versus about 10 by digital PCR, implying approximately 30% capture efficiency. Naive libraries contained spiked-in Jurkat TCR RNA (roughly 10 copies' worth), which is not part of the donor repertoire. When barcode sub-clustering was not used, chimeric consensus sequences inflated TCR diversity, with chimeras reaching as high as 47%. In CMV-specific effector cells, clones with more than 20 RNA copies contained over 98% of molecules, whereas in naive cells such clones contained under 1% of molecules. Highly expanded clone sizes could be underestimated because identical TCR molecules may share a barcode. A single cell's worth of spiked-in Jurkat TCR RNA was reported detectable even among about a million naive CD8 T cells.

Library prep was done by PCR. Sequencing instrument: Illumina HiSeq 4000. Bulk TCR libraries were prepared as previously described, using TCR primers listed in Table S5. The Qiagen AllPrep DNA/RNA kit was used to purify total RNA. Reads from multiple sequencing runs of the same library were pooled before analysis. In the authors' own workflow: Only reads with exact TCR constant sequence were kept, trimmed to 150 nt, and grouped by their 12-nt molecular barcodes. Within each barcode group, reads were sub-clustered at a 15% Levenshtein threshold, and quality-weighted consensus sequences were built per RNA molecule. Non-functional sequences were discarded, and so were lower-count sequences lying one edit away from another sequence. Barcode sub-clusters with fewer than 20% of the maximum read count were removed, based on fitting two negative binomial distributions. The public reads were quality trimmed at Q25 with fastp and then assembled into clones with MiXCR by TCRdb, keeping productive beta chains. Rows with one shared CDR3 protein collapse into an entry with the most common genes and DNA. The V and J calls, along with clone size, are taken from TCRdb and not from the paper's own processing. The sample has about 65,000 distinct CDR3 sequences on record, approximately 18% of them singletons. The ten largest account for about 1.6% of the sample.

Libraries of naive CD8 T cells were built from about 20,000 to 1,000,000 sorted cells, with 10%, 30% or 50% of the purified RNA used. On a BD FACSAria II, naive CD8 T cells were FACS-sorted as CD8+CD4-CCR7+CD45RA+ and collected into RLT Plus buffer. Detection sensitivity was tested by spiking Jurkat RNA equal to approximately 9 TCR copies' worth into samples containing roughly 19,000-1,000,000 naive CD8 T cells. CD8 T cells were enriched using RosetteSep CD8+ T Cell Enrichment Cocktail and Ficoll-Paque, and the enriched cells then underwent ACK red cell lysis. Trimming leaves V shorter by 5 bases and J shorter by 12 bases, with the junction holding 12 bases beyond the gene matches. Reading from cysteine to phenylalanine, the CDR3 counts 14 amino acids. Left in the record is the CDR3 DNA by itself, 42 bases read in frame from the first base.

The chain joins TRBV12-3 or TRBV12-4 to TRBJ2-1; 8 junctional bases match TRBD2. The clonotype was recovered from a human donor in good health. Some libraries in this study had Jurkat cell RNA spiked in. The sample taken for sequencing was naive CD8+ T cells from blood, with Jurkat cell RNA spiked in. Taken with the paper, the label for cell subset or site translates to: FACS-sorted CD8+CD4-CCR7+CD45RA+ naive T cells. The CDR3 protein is CASSPGSPSGWQFF. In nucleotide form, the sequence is TGTGCCAGCAGTCCGGGTTCCCCTAGCGGGTGGCAGTTCTTC.